These 22 T cell receptor beta chains share one sample of origin, sequenced in a study of neurological immune-mediated disorders. Time point defined: technical triplicate 2. In TCRdb, the 5' RACE reads were re-called with MiXCR into one record per CDR3 protein. The data contain fewer than 40,000 distinct CDR3 sequences, about 14% of them seen just once; the ten biggest clones take up more than 5%. The sequenced material came from CD4+ T cells from blood. All receptors derive from a female donor with HTLV-1-associated myelopathy (HAM/TSP).

The sample holds many counts of this clonotype. V is TRBV20-1 and J is TRBJ2-3; 12 positions agree with TRBD2. In germline, CDR1 is DFQATT, CDR2 SNEGSKA (reference sequence). V lost 6 bases and J lost 4; bases outside the gene matches: 5. The CDR3 sequence is 14 residues long. As DNA, the CDR3 is TGCAGTGCGGCACTAGCGGGGGGTTCAGATACGCAGTATTTT. This gives the protein CSAALAGGSDTQYF.

This clonotype was counted at least ten times. The chain couples TRBV7-9 to TRBJ1-2, with no clear D. The germline CDR1 and CDR2 sequences are SEHNR and FQNEAQ (reference sequence). This CDR3 is built from 12 residues. V was pared by 8 bases and J by 1 base, with 8 bases between. This CDR3 is CASEASNYGYTF. The CDR3, as DNA: TGTGCCAGCGAAGCGAGTAACTATGGCTACACCTTC.

Ten or more counts support this clonotype. The chain is built from TRBV4-1 and TRBJ2-7; unclear D gene. Germline V gives CDR1 MGHRA, CDR2 YSYEKL. The CDR3 is made up of 17 amino acids. Trimming took off 0 bases at V and 3 bases at J, with 18 bases between the two ends. CDR3 amino acids: CASSQDRAVNVLYEQYF. The CDR3 DNA reads TGCGCCAGCAGCCAAGATAGGGCCGTCAATGTCCTCTACGAGCAGTACTTC.

This clonotype was seen repeatedly, ten times or more. CDR3 sequence: CASSAAMSRGGDEQYF. The DNA of the CDR3 is TGTGCCAGCAGCGCCGCGATGAGCAGGGGTGGCGACGAGCAGTACTTC. V gene TRBV9 combines with J gene TRBJ2-7; maybe TRBD1 (6 bases). CDR1 is SGDLS and CDR2 is YYNGEE in the germline V gene. The CDR3 length is 16 residues. Trimming removed 3 bases from V and 5 bases from J, with 21 bases in between.

This clonotype turned up a few times. V and J are TRBV3-1 and TRBJ2-5; no reliable D call. Deletions cut 0 bases from V and 3 bases from J, with 11 bases between. The CDR3 covers 15 residues. Germline V gives CDR1 LGHDT, CDR2 YNNKEL (reference sequence). The CDR3 DNA sequence: TGTGCCAGCAGCCAAGAGTGGCAGGACGAAGAGACCCAGTACTTC. This gives the protein CASSQEWQDEETQYF.

In its sample, this clonotype was seen many times. The V gene is TRBV6-5, the J gene TRBJ2-7; D gene unclear. CDR3 length: 18 amino acids. Germline assignment: CDR1 MNHEY and CDR2 SVGAGI. Trimming pared 5 bases from V and 2 bases from J, leaving 25 bases between. The CDR3: CASSPIPLQTRGAYEQYF. CDR3 nucleotide sequence: TGTGCCAGCAGTCCCATCCCCCTTCAGACACGTGGAGCCTACGAGCAGTACTTC.

This clonotype has ten or more counts. The CDR3 spells CATSRDRGTDTQYF. The DNA of the CDR3 is TGTGCCACCAGCAGAGACAGGGGGACGGATACGCAGTATTTT. The chain joins TRBV15 to TRBJ2-3; TRBD1 agrees at 7 bases. V lost 0 bases to trimming and J lost 6 bases; unmatched junction nucleotides: 3. Per germline, CDR1 LNHNV and CDR2 YYDKDF (reference sequence). CDR3 size: 14 residues.

At least ten counts were recorded for this clonotype. The rearrangement links TRBV10-3 to TRBJ1-6, with TRBD1 as a possible D gene (6 bases). This CDR3 spans 14 amino acids. Trimming pared 7 bases from V and 5 bases from J, leaving 12 bases between. Germline V gene lookup returns CDR1 ENHRY and CDR2 SYGVKD. CDR3 amino acids: CAINQGQDNSPLHF. In nucleotides, the CDR3 is TGTGCCATCAATCAGGGACAAGATAATTCACCCCTCCACTTT.

This clonotype is a singleton in its sample. At one end, the junction sequence differs from germline, possibly due to a read error. The chain links TRBV7-8 to TRBJ2-5; D possibly corresponds to TRBD1 (5 bases). This CDR3 has 13 amino acids. Per germline, CDR1 SGHVS and CDR2 FQNEAQ. This chain's CDR3 is CASSLDRQDTQYF. In nucleotides, the CDR3 is TGTGCCAGCAGCTTAGACAGGCAAGATACCCAGTACTTC.

This clonotype was seen repeatedly, ten times or more. The chain links TRBV3-1 to TRBJ1-1; D is undetermined. Germline V gene lookup returns CDR1 LGHDT and CDR2 YNNKEL (reference sequence). V dropped 1 base and J dropped 7 bases, with 7 bases sitting between them. The CDR3 length is 12 residues. The CDR3 nucleotides are TGTGCCAGCAGCCAAGCAGGAGTTGAAGCTTTCTTT. This codes for CASSQAGVEAFF.

The V and J genes are TRBV5-1 and TRBJ2-4; possible D gene TRBD1, 5 bases. V gave up 4 bases and J gave up 9 bases, with 17 bases separating them. Germline V gene lookup returns CDR1 SGHRS and CDR2 YFSETQ. The CDR3 extends over 14 amino acids. The CDR3 bases are TGCGCCAGCAGCCCAGGGTGCGCGGCACCCATTCAGTACTTC. As protein: CASSPGCAAPIQYF.

This clonotype has ten or more counts. CDR3 sequence: CASSYGRRAQPQHF. CDR3 bases: TGTGCCAGCAGCTACGGGAGGAGGGCTCAGCCCCAGCATTTT. V is TRBV3-1 and J is TRBJ1-5; D remains ambiguous. Germline CDR1 LGHDT, CDR2 YNNKEL (reference sequence). With 5 bases removed from V and 6 bases from J, the gap between germline ends came to 14 bases. The CDR3 extends over 14 amino acids.

This clonotype was seen repeatedly, ten times or more. V is TRBV20-1 and J is TRBJ2-1, with D tentatively TRBD2 (6 bases). V shed 7 bases and J shed 4 bases, with 11 bases lying between them. This CDR3 has 12 amino acids. Germline CDR1 is DFQATT and CDR2 is SNEGSKA (reference sequence). The CDR3 is CSVGGVYNEQFF. CDR3 coding DNA: TGCAGTGTTGGCGGGGTGTACAATGAGCAGTTCTTC.

The gene calls are TRBV18 and TRBJ2-2, with D uncertain. Germline V gene sequence: CDR1 KGHSH, CDR2 LQKENI. Trimming stripped 3 bases from V and 7 bases from J, with 12 bases between. The CDR3 has 14 amino acids. The CDR3 loop reads CASSPSVSNGELFF. Here the CDR3 DNA reads TGTGCCAGCTCACCGTCGGTCTCGAACGGGGAGCTGTTTTTT.

This clonotype was recorded at least ten times. The chain carries TRBV2 and TRBJ2-3; 9 bases line up with TRBD2. CDR3 length equals 16 residues. The germline gives CDR1 SNHLY, CDR2 FYNNEI. J gave up 4 bases and V 7 bases, and 12 bases lay outside the gene matches. The CDR3 DNA reads TGTGCCAGCATTTCAATGGGCGGGAGGGCCTCAGATACGCAGTATTTT. Amino acid sequence: CASISMGGRASDTQYF.

This clonotype appeared many times. This chain links TRBV5-1 with TRBJ2-1, with D possibly being TRBD2 (5 bases). The germline V gene encodes CDR1 SGHRS and CDR2 YFSETQ. The CDR3 sequence is 14 residues long. Deletions cut 1 base from V and 0 bases from J, with 5 bases between. CDR3 in amino acids: CASSLRGSYNEQFF. The DNA for the CDR3 is TGCGCCAGCAGCTTGCGGGGCTCCTACAATGAGCAGTTCTTC.

This clonotype has ten or more counts. The CDR3, as DNA: TGCGCCAGCAGCCACTGGACAGGTTCCGCCTCTGGGGCCAACGTCCTGACTTTC. Its translation is CASSHWTGSASGANVLTF. This chain links TRBV4-1 with TRBJ2-6; 7 bases line up with TRBD1. Trimming took 3 bases from V and 0 from J; bases not matched to a gene: 8. Looked up from germline, CDR1 is MGHRA and CDR2 is YSYEKL. The CDR3 totals 18 residues.

Many counts were recorded for this clonotype. This sequence joins TRBV5-1 and TRBJ1-1; D ambiguous. The V gene's germline CDR1 is SGHRS and CDR2 YFSETQ. The CDR3 is 13 amino acids. Trimming stripped 2 bases from V and 1 base from J, with 6 bases between. CDR3 in amino acids: CASSLASNTEAFF. CDR3 DNA sequence: TGCGCCAGCAGCTTAGCCTCGAACACTGAAGCTTTCTTT.

This clonotype was counted at least ten times. The V gene is TRBV29-1, the J gene TRBJ1-4; no definite D call. Per germline, CDR1 SQVTM and CDR2 ANQGSEA. The CDR3 is made up of 13 amino acids. V lost 4 bases and J lost 5, with 11 bases in between. The CDR3 DNA is TGCAGCGTTGCGGGGTTGGGAAATGAAAAACTGTTTTTT. Amino acids: CSVAGLGNEKLFF.

This clonotype was seen at least ten times. The chain combines TRBV20-1 with TRBJ2-3; TRBD2 aligns across 7 bases. Germline CDR1 is DFQATT and CDR2 is SNEGSKA (reference sequence). This CDR3 is built from 12 residues. The V segment lost 5 bases and the J segment 3 bases; nucleotides outside the gene matches: 2. CDR3 DNA: TGCAGTGCTTGCGGGAGTACAGATACGCAGTATTTT. This translates into CSACGSTDTQYF.

The table lists this clonotype with many counts. V is TRBV12-1 and J is TRBJ1-4. TRBV12-1 is tagged as a pseudogene. The CDR3 is made up of 14 amino acids. The CDR3 DNA reads as TGTGCCAGCAGCCTTCAACCAACTAATGAAAAACTGTTTTTT. Translation: CASSLQPTNEKLFF.

This clonotype is termed medium-sized. This sequence joins TRBV20-1 and TRBJ2-2, with TRBD1 matching 7 bases. The CDR3 consists of 14 residues. The germline V gene has CDR1 DFQATT and CDR2 SNEGSKA (reference sequence). V was clipped by 5 bases and J by 5 bases; unmatched bases: 8. The CDR3 region has the DNA TGCAGTGCTGAATCTACAGGGGCTACCGGGGAGCTGTTTTTT. Protein product: CSAESTGATGELFF.